One sample yielded the 32 T cell receptor beta chains listed below, sequenced in a study of CXCR3-negative and CXCR3-positive naive CD8 T cells. Overall study findings and caveats: In CXCR3-positive naive cells, the TRB CDR3s were more hydrophobic than in CXCR3-negative naive cells.

The authors prepared UMI-labeled TRB cDNA libraries by 5' RACE. TCRdb re-called the 5' RACE reads, yielding one record per CDR3 amino acid sequence without DNA. With some 150,000 distinct CDR3 sequences in the sample, the ten largest clones hold roughly 0.28%. What these receptors recognize is not known. Sample: naive CXCR3+ CD8+ T cells from blood. This sample's subset: CD45RO-CCR7+CD27+CD95- naive CD8+ T cells expressing CXCR3 (TNR3+). These receptors were obtained from a human donor in good health. Some clones in this sample may be carry-over from other donors' samples.

The chain is built from TRBV12-3 or TRBV12-4 and TRBJ2-7; no DNA is available, so the TRBD2 call from TCRdb remains unchecked. This CDR3 spans 14 amino acids. Here the CDR3 reads CASSLRDLSYEQYF.

This chain uses TRBV12-3 or TRBV12-4 with TRBJ1-1; lacking DNA, the TRBD1 call made by TCRdb goes unchecked. CDR3 size: 14 residues. This CDR3 is CASSLTLRGTEAFF.

This chain connects TRBV28 to TRBJ1-2; TCRdb designates TRBD1, a call that cannot be tested without DNA. CDR3 size: 12 residues. Germline V lookup: CDR1 MDHEN, CDR2 SYDVKM. The CDR3 sequence: CASTFGGGGYTF.

This chain uses TRBV12-3 or TRBV12-4 with TRBJ2-1; TCRdb reports TRBD1, a call that lacks DNA to check it against. CDR3 length: 16 residues. The chain's CDR3 is CASSPPGGSSYNEQFF.

The genes are TRBV11-2 and TRBJ2-2. The germline V gene encodes CDR1 SGHAT and CDR2 FQNNGV. The CDR3 runs to 12 residues. The CDR3 region is CASSSNTGELFF.

The gene calls are TRBV11-2 and TRBJ2-7. The germline gives CDR1 SGHAT, CDR2 FQNNGV. CDR3 size: 15 residues. CDR3 in amino acids: CASSLEADSSYEQYF.

This sequence joins TRBV7-3 and TRBJ2-1; as DNA is missing, the TRBD2 call by TCRdb cannot be tested. The CDR3 loop spans 16 amino acids. CDR1 and CDR2 (germline): SGHTA, FQGTGA. The CDR3 spells CASSLFGGGPSYEQFF.

The CDR3 sequence: CASSFPPTGRLYEQYF. The rearrangement links TRBV28 to TRBJ2-7; the TCRdb D gene call, TRBD1, has no DNA to confirm it. The CDR3 runs 16 residues. Per the germline V gene, CDR1 is MDHEN and CDR2 is SYDVKM.

The J gene is TRBJ2-1, the V gene TRBV15; lacking DNA, the TRBD1 call made by TCRdb goes unchecked. This CDR3 spans 15 amino acids. CDR1 and CDR2 (germline): LNHNV, YYDKDF (reference sequence). CDR3: CATSGPVSSYNEQFF. Complete variable domain (other parts from reference TRBV15 and TRBJ2-1): DAMVIQNPRYQVTQFGKPVTLSCSQTLNHNVMYWYQQKSSQAPKLLFHYYDKDFNNEADTPDNFQSRRPNTSFCFLDIRSPGLGDTAMYLCATSGPVSSYNEQFFGPGTRLTVL.

The chain employs TRBV28 and TRBJ2-5; the D gene TCRdb calls, TRBD2, cannot be checked with no DNA. CDR3 length: 14 amino acids. The germline V gene encodes CDR1 MDHEN and CDR2 SYDVKM. The CDR3 region is CASSLEGMRETQYF.

The chain carries TRBV5-1 and TRBJ1-5; lacking DNA, the TRBD1 call made by TCRdb goes unchecked. The CDR3 is 16 amino acids. Germline CDR1 reads SGHRS; CDR2 reads YFSETQ. The CDR3 is CASSLVGGDSNQPQHF.

The chain recombines TRBV12-3 or TRBV12-4 with TRBJ1-1. The CDR3 has 15 residues. The CDR3 sequence is CASSLSWASGTEAFF.

The chain has TRBV12-3 or TRBV12-4 and TRBJ2-7. The CDR3 is 14 residues long. Here the CDR3 reads CASSLTRLPYEQYF.

CDR3 protein: CASSYEQGNTYEQYF. The chain uses TRBV6-5 and TRBJ2-7; TCRdb's D gene call, TRBD1, goes unchecked for lack of DNA. CDR1 is MNHEY and CDR2 is SVGAGI in the germline V gene. This CDR3 contains 15 residues.

V usage is TRBV20-1 and J usage is TRBJ1-6; the D gene TCRdb calls, TRBD1, cannot be checked with no DNA. Per germline, CDR1 DFQATT and CDR2 SNEGSKA (reference sequence). The CDR3 length is 16 residues. CDR3 sequence reads: CSACNPYPYDNSPLHF.

V gene TRBV28 combines with J gene TRBJ2-7. Germline CDR1 reads MDHEN; CDR2 reads SYDVKM. The length of the CDR3 is 13 residues. The CDR3 sequence is CASSFSTLYEQYF.

The V gene is TRBV19, the J gene TRBJ2-1; the D call from TCRdb, TRBD2, cannot be confirmed without DNA. The CDR3 spans 14 residues. Per germline, CDR1 LNHDA and CDR2 SQIVND (reference sequence). CDR3 amino acids: CASSIVSGGVEQFF.

V usage is TRBV12-3 or TRBV12-4 and J usage is TRBJ2-5; checking the TCRdb D call of TRBD2 is not possible without DNA. This CDR3 region has 12 residues. The CDR3 region is CASSQTTETQYF.

V is TRBV30 and J is TRBJ2-7; TCRdb reports TRBD1, a call that lacks DNA to check it against. The germline gives CDR1 GTSNPN, CDR2 SVGIG (reference sequence). This CDR3 has 14 amino acids. CDR3 in amino acids: CAWRGTGGGHEQYF.

The chain couples TRBV12-3 or TRBV12-4 to TRBJ2-5. This CDR3 is 16 amino acids long. The CDR3 region is CASSPFSPRIQETQYF.

The V gene is TRBV3-1, the J gene TRBJ2-1; the TRBD1 assignment by TCRdb is unverifiable without DNA. This CDR3 is built from 17 residues. From germline, CDR1 is LGHDT and CDR2 YNNKEL (reference sequence). This CDR3 reads CASSPGEGGVSDNEQFF.

This chain connects TRBV12-3 or TRBV12-4 to TRBJ1-5; with no DNA, the TCRdb D assignment of TRBD1 cannot be verified. CDR3 size: 12 residues. The CDR3 region is CASSKGDQPQHF.

The rearrangement links TRBV29-1 to TRBJ1-2; TCRdb names TRBD1, which stays unverified in the absence of DNA. The germline V gene has CDR1 SQVTM and CDR2 ANQGSEA. This CDR3 comprises 19 residues. The CDR3 reads CSVLRPPGQGVETNYGYTF. Using reference TRBV29-1 and TRBJ1-2 for the parts outside the CDR3, the full variable domain is SAVISQKPSRDICQRGTSLTIQCQVDSQVTMMFWYRQQPGQSLTLIATANQGSEATYESGFVIDKFPISRPNLTFSTLTVSNMSPEDSSIYLCSVLRPPGQGVETNYGYTFGSGTRLTVV.

The chain uses TRBV6-2 or TRBV6-3 and TRBJ2-7; the D gene TCRdb calls, TRBD1, cannot be checked with no DNA. Germline V CDR1 and CDR2: MNHEY, SVGEGT. The CDR3 is 17 amino acids. The CDR3 spells CASSFPIPGQGKYEQYF.

CDR3 in amino acids: CASSEPGPYEQYF. V gene TRBV2 combines with J gene TRBJ2-7. The germline V gene encodes CDR1 SNHLY and CDR2 FYNNEI. The CDR3 consists of 13 residues. Using reference TRBV2 and TRBJ2-7 for the parts outside the CDR3, the full variable domain is EPEVTQTPSHQVTQMGQEVILRCVPISNHLYFYWYRQILGQKVEFLVSFYNNEISEKSEIFDDQFSVERPDGSNFTLKIRSTKLEDSAMYFCASSEPGPYEQYFGPGTRLTVT.

The rearrangement uses TRBV13 and TRBJ2-7; the D gene TCRdb calls, TRBD1, cannot be checked with no DNA. The CDR3 runs 12 residues. CDR1 is PRHDT and CDR2 is FYEKMQ in the germline V gene (reference sequence). CDR3 residues: CASSTPGDEQYF. Looking up the rest from reference TRBV13 and TRBJ2-7 gives the full variable domain: AAGVIQSPRHLIKEKRETATLKCYPIPRHDTVYWYQQGPGQDPQFLISFYEKMQSDKGSIPDRFSAQQFSDYHSELNMSSLELGDSALYFCASSTPGDEQYFGPGTRLTVT.

This chain connects TRBV29-1 to TRBJ1-2. This CDR3 comprises 12 residues. Germline V gene lookup returns CDR1 SQVTM and CDR2 ANQGSEA. Here the CDR3 reads CSVETAIYGYTF.

The rearrangement joins TRBV7-6 to TRBJ2-3. This CDR3 spans 16 amino acids. Germline V gives CDR1 SGHVS, CDR2 FNYEAQ. CDR3 residues: CASSDGILASTDTQYF.

The chain combines TRBV6-6 with TRBJ1-1; TCRdb proposes TRBD1, but this gene call is untestable without DNA. The CDR3 extends over 17 amino acids. Germline CDR1 is MNHNY and CDR2 is SVGAGI (reference sequence). This chain's CDR3 is CASSRTGGTNPNTEAFF.

The chain uses TRBV24-1 and TRBJ2-1; TCRdb names TRBD2, which stays unverified in the absence of DNA. CDR1 and CDR2 from the germline V gene are KGHDR and SFDVKD. This CDR3 spans 13 amino acids. The CDR3 loop reads CATSDGRQIEQFF.

The chain has TRBV29-1 and TRBJ2-1; TCRdb outputs TRBD2, but without DNA this stays unchecked. CDR3 length equals 14 residues. Germline CDR1 is SQVTM and CDR2 is ANQGSEA. The CDR3 reads CSVGPGLAGNEQFF.

The V and J genes are TRBV12-3 or TRBV12-4 and TRBJ2-3; with no DNA, the TCRdb D assignment of TRBD2 cannot be verified. The CDR3 has 14 residues. The CDR3 loop is CASLKGGGTDTQYF.